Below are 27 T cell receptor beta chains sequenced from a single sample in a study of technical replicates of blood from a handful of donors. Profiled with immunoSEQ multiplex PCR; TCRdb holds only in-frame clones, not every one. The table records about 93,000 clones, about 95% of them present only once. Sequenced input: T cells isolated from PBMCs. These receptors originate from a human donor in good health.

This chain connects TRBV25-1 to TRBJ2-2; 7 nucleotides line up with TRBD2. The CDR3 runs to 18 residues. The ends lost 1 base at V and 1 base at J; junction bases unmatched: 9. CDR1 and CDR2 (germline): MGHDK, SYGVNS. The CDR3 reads CASSESWVGGWNTGELFF. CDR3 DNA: TGTGCCAGCAGTGAATCTTGGGTCGGGGGGTGGAACACCGGGGAGCTGTTTTTT.

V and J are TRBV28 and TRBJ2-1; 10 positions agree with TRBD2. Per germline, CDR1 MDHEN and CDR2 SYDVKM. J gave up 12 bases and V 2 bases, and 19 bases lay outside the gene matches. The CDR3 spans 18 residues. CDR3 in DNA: TGTGCCAGCAGTTTACGCGTTGGGTCTAGCGGGAGTAGGTTGTGGCAGTTCTTC. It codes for CASSLRVGSSGSRLWQFF.

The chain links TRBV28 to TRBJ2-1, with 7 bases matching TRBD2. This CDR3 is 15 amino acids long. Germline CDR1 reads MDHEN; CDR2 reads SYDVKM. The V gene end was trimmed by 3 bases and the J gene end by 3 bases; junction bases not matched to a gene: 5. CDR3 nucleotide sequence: TGTGCCAGCAGTTTGGCCCAGCGGGACTACAATGAGCAGTTCTTC. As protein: CASSLAQRDYNEQFF.

CDR3 coding DNA: TGTGCCAGCAGCTTAGCTCCAGGGGGACAGGAAGCTTTCTTT. Amino acid sequence: CASSLAPGGQEAFF. The chain couples TRBV11-1 to TRBJ1-1; 7 bases map to TRBD1. V was pared by 0 bases and J by 8 bases, with 6 bases of the junction left unmatched. Germline values: CDR1 SGHAT, CDR2 FQDESV (reference sequence). CDR3 length: 14 residues.

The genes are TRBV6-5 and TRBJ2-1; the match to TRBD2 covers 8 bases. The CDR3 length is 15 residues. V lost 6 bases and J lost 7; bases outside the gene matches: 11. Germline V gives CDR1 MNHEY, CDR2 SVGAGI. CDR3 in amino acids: CASRTPTSVGNEQFF. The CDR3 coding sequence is TGTGCCAGCAGAACCCCGACTAGCGTTGGGAATGAGCAGTTCTTC.

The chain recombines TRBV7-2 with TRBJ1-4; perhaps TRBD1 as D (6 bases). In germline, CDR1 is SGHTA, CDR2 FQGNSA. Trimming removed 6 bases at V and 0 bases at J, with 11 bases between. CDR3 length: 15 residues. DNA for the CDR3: TGTGCCAGCAGTTACACAGGGACAACTAATGAAAAACTGTTTTTT. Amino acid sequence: CASSYTGTTNEKLFF.

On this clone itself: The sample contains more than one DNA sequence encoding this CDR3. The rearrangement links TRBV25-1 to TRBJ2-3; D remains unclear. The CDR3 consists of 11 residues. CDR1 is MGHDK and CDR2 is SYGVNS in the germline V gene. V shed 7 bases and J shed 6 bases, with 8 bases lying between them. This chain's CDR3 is CASTPGDTQYF. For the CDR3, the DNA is TGTGCCAGCACCCCCGGGGATACGCAGTATTTT.

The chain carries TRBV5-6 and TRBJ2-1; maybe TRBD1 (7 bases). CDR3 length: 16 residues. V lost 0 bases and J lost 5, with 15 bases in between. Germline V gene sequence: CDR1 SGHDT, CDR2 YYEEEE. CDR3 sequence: CASSLDVTGRNNEQFF. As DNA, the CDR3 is TGTGCCAGCAGCTTGGATGTGACAGGGAGGAACAATGAGCAGTTCTTC. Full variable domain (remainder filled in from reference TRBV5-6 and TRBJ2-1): DAGVTQSPTHLIKTRGQQVTLRCSPKSGHDTVSWYQQALGQGPQFIFQYYEEEERQRGNFPDRFSGHQFPNYSSELNVNALLLGDSALYLCASSLDVTGRNNEQFFGPGTRLTVL.

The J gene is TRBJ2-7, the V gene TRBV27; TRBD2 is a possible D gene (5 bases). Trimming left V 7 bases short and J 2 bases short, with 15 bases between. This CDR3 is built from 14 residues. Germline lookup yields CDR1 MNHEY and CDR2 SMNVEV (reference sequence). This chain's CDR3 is CASKYRGDAYEQYF. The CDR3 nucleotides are TGTGCCAGCAAGTATCGGGGTGATGCCTACGAGCAGTACTTC.

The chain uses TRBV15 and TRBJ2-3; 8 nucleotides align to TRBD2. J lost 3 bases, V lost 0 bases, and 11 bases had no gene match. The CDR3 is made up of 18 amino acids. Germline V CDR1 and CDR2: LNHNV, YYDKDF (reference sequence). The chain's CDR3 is CATSRELNGGAETDTQYF. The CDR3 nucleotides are TGTGCCACCAGCAGAGAACTAAACGGGGGGGCTGAGACAGATACGCAGTATTTT.

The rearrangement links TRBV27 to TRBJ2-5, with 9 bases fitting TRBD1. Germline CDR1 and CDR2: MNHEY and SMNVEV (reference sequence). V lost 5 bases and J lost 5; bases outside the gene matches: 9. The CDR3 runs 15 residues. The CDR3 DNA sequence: TGTGCCAGCAGTCGGGGGACAGGGCTTGCGGAGACCCAGTACTTC. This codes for CASSRGTGLAETQYF.

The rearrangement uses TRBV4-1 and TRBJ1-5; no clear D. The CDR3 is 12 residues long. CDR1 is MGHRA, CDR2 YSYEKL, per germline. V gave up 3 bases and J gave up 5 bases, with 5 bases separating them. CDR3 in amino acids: CASSQSDQPQHF. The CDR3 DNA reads TGCGCCAGCAGCCAGAGTGATCAGCCCCAGCATTTT.

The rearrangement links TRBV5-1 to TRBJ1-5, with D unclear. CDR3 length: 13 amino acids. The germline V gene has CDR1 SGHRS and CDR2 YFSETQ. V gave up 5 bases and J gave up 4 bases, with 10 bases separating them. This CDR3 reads CASRLDTNQPQHF. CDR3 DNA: TGCGCCAGCAGATTAGACACAAATCAGCCCCAGCATTTT.

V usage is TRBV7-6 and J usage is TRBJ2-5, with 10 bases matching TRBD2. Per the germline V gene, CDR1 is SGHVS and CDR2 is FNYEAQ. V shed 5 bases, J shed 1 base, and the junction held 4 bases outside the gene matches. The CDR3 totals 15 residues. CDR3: CASSTGLARQETQYF. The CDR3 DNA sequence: TGTGCCAGCAGCACGGGACTAGCGCGCCAAGAGACCCAGTACTTC.

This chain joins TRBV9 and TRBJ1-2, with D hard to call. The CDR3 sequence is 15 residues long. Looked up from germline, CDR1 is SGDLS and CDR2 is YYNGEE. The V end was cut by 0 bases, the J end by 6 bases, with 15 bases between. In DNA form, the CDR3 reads TGTGCCAGCAGCGTAGGGTCAGGATGGTTAAATGGCTACACCTTC. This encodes CASSVGSGWLNGYTF.

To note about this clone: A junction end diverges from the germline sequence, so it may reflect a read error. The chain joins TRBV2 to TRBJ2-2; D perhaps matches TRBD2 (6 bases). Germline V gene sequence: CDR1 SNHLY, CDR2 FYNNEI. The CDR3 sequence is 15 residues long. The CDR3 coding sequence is TGTGCCAGCAAGGCGAGGAGGGCTCGGACCGAGGAGCTGTTTTTT. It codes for CASKARRARTEELFF.

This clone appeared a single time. The CDR3 here is CASSSPTTSGGYTF. DNA of the CDR3: TGTGCCAGCAGCTCCCCAACAACATCGGGTGGCTACACCTTC. V gene TRBV11-3 combines with J gene TRBJ1-2; D is uncertain. Trimming cost V 4 bases and J 7 bases, with 16 bases left between them. This CDR3 contains 14 residues. Germline CDR1 SGHNT, CDR2 YENEEA.

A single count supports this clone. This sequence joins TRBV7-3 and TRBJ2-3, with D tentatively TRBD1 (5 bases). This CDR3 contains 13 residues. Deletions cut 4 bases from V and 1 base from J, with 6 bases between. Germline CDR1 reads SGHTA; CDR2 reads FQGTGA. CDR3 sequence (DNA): TGTGCCAGCAGCTCGACAGGCACAGATACGCAGTATTTT. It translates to CASSSTGTDTQYF.

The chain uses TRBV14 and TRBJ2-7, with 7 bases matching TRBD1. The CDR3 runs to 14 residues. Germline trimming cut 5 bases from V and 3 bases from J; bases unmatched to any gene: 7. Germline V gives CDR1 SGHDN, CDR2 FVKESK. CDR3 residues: CASSYGQVHYEQYF. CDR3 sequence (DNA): TGTGCCAGCAGCTATGGACAGGTTCACTACGAGCAGTACTTC.

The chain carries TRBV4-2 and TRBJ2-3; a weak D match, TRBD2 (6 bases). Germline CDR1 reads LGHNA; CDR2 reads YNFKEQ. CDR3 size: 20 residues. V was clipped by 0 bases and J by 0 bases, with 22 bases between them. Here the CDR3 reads CASSQDKGDRRGASTDTQYF. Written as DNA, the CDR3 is TGTGCCAGCAGCCAAGATAAAGGGGACCGGCGGGGAGCTAGCACAGATACGCAGTATTTT.

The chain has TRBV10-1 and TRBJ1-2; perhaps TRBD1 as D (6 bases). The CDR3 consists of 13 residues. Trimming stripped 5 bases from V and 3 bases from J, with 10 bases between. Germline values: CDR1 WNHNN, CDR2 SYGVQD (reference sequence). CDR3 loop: CASSSGTHYGYTF. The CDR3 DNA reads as TGCGCCAGCAGTTCCGGGACACACTATGGCTACACCTTC.

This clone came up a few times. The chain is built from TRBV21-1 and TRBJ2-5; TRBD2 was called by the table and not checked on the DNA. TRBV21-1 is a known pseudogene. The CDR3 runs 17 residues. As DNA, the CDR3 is TGTGCCAGCAGCAAAGCGGGGGGGGGAAACACTCAAGAGACCCAGTACTTC. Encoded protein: CASSKAGGGNTQETQYF.

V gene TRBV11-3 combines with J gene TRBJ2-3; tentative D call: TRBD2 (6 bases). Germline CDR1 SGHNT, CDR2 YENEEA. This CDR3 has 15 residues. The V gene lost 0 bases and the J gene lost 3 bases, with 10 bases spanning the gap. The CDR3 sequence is CASSLERSGTDTQYF. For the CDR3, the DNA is TGTGCCAGCAGCTTAGAACGTAGCGGAACAGATACGCAGTATTTT. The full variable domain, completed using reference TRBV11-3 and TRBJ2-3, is EAGVVQSPRYKIIEKKQPVAFWCNPISGHNTLYWYLQNLGQGPELLIRYENEEAVDDSQLPKDRFSAERLKGVDSTLKIQPAELGDSAVYLCASSLERSGTDTQYFGPGTRLTVL.

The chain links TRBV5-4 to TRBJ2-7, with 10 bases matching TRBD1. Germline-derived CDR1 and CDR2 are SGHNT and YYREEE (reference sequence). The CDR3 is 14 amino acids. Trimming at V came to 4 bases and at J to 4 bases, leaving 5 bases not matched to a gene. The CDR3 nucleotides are TGTGCCAGCAGCCCGGGACAGGGGATTTACGAGCAGTACTTC. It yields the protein CASSPGQGIYEQYF.

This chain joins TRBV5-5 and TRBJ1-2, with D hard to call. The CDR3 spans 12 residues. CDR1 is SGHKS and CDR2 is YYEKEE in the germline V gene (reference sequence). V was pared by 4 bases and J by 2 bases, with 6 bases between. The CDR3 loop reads CASSLENYGYTF. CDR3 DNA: TGTGCCAGCAGCCTCGAGAACTATGGCTACACCTTC.

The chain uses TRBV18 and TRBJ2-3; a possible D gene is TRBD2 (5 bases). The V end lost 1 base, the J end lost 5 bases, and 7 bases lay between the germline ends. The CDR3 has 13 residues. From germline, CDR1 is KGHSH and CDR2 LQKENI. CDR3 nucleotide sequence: TGTGCCAGCTCACCACTCGGACTAGATACGCAGTATTTT. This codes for CASSPLGLDTQYF.

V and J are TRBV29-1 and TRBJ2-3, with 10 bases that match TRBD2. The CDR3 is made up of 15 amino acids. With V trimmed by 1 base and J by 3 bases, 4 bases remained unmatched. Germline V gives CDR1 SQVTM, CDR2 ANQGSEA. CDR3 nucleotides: TGCAGCGTTGAAGCAGCGGGAGGGAAGACAGATACGCAGTATTTT. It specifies CSVEAAGGKTDTQYF.